One TCR beta chain is described in this entry. The data were obtained in a study of blood T cell repertoires in COVID-19. TCRdb's table, derived via immunoSEQ multiplex PCR, lists solely in-frame clones and lacks some. The data contain around 140,000 clones, roughly three quarters of them singletons. The CDR3 sequence is 16 residues long. CDR1 and CDR2 (germline): GTSNPN, SVGIG (reference sequence). Losses at the gene ends were 5 bases for V and 4 bases for J; bases not matched to a gene: 13. The sequenced material came from peripheral blood. The TCR originated in an older woman with acute or convalescent COVID-19. The chain uses TRBV30 and TRBJ1-2; TRBD1 aligns across 10 bases. CDR3 loop: CAWYRDRGFEGYGYTF. The DNA for the CDR3 is TGTGCCTGGTACCGGGACAGGGGCTTCGAGGGCTATGGCTACACCTTC.